The rows below give T cell receptor beta chains drawn from one sample of a study of regulatory T cells in long-lasting Graves disease. TCRdb re-called the multiplex PCR reads with MiXCR, one entry per CDR3 protein. The sample shows around 510,000 distinct CDR3 sequences, around 20% of them seen only once. Sample: peripheral blood mononuclear cells (PBMCs), taken when the disease was refractory, from a patient treated with antithyroid drugs. The origin of the receptors is a female donor with Graves disease. Both conserved end residues are part of each CDR3. The D gene is left open where the match is weak. Where a row states a size, it is once, few, many or the class of an expanded clone; other rows omit it.

d_gene	abundance	v_gene	j_gene	CDR3aa	CDR3nt
.	many	TRBV29-1	TRBJ1-2	CSVEGGFDYGYTF	TGCAGCGTTGAGGGGGGCTTCGACTATGGCTACACCTTC
TRBD1	once	TRBV5-1	TRBJ2-5	CASSLRQGVYETQYF	TGCGCCAGCAGCTTGAGACAGGGGGTCTACGAGACCCAGTACTTC
.	few	TRBV28	TRBJ1-5	CASSPNLGSWDQPQHF	TGTGCCAGCAGTCCCAACCTAGGGAGTTGGGATCAGCCCCAGCATTTT
TRBD2	many	TRBV7-8	TRBJ2-7	CASSGGTSGPGEQYF	TGTGCCAGCAGCGGGGGGACTAGCGGTCCTGGGGAGCAGTACTTC
TRBD2	few	TRBV27	TRBJ2-7	CASSLARGSIYEQYF	TGTGCCAGCAGTTTAGCTCGCGGGAGTATCTACGAGCAGTACTTC
.	many	TRBV6-5	TRBJ1-2	CASSYVGDGYTF	TGTGCCAGCAGTTACGTAGGGGACGGCTACACCTTC
.	many	TRBV29-1	TRBJ1-2	CSVVQALDGYTF	TGCAGCGTTGTACAGGCCCTCGATGGCTACACCTTC
.	few	TRBV7-9	TRBJ2-3	CASSFSQGWTDTQYF	TGTGCCAGCAGCTTTAGCCAGGGGTGGACAGATACGCAGTATTTT
.	many	TRBV7-9	TRBJ2-7	CASSPGQLYEQYF	TGTGCCAGCAGCCCCGGACAGCTCTACGAGCAGTACTTC
.	many	TRBV28	TRBJ2-7	CASSNGREVNEQYF	TGTGCCAGCAGCAACGGCCGCGAAGTAAACGAGCAGTACTTC
TRBD1	.	TRBV5-1	TRBJ2-7	CASSFGQGLTYEQYF	TGCGCCAGCAGCTTCGGACAGGGGCTGACCTACGAGCAGTACTTC
.	many	TRBV12-3/TRBV12-4	TRBJ1-2	CASSQYPVSGYTF	TGTGCCAGCAGCCAATACCCGGTCTCTGGCTACACCTTC
.	few	TRBV4-1	TRBJ2-2	CASSQEPGFTGELFF	TGCGCCAGCAGCCAAGAGCCAGGCTTCACCGGGGAGCTGTTTTTT
.	.	TRBV6-5	TRBJ1-2	CASSYGTGYTF	TGTGCCAGCAGTTACGGGACAGGCTACACCTTC
TRBD2	many	TRBV7-2	TRBJ2-7	CASSSPLAGGETYEQYF	TGTGCCAGCAGCTCCCCTCTAGCGGGAGGGGAAACCTACGAGCAGTACTTC
.	.	TRBV20-1	TRBJ2-7	CSARDKELGHPSYEQYF	TGCAGTGCTAGAGATAAGGAGCTGGGCCATCCCTCCTACGAGCAGTACTTC
.	many	TRBV12-3/TRBV12-4	TRBJ2-7	CASSVSAFYEQYF	TGTGCCAGTTCGGTGTCGGCCTTCTACGAGCAGTACTTC
.	many	TRBV19	TRBJ1-2	CASTTKSGASNYGYTF	TGTGCCAGTACCACCAAATCGGGGGCCTCTAACTATGGCTACACCTTC
.	few	TRBV3-1	TRBJ2-2	CASSQVKSTGELFF	TGTGCCAGCAGCCAAGTGAAGAGCACCGGGGAGCTGTTTTTT
TRBD1	many	TRBV12-3/TRBV12-4	TRBJ2-5	CASEGTAQETQYF	TGTGCCAGCGAAGGGACAGCGCAAGAGACCCAGTACTTC
.	.	TRBV12-3/TRBV12-4	TRBJ1-6	CASSFRFLRGSPLHF	TGTGCCAGCAGTTTTCGGTTTCTGAGAGGGTCACCCCTCCACTTT
.	.	TRBV7-3	TRBJ1-1	CASSLYPYRTGSKEMNTEAFF	TGTGCCAGCAGCTTATACCCCTACCGGACGGGTTCAAAGGAAATGAACACTGAAGCTTTCTTT
.	many	TRBV7-2	TRBJ1-2	CASSLGPGDSYGYTF	TGTGCCAGCAGCTTAGGCCCAGGGGACTCCTATGGCTACACCTTC
.	few	TRBV2	TRBJ2-2	CASRASPDTGELFF	TGTGCCAGCAGAGCTTCACCGGACACCGGGGAGCTGTTTTTT
TRBD2	many	TRBV2	TRBJ2-7	CASSDGTSGSFYEQYF	TGTGCCAGCAGTGATGGGACTAGCGGGAGTTTTTACGAGCAGTACTTC
.	few	TRBV24-1	TRBJ2-2	CATRPTPGSGELFF	TGTGCCACCAGACCTACCCCCGGGTCCGGGGAGCTGTTTTTT
.	.	TRBV29-1	TRBJ2-4	CSVEDQGGAKNIQYF	TGCAGCGTTGAAGATCAGGGGGGAGCCAAAAACATTCAGTACTTC
.	.	TRBV7-8	TRBJ2-7	CASSPIGGDPYEQYF	TGTGCCAGCAGCCCTATTGGAGGGGACCCCTACGAGCAGTACTTC
.	few	TRBV5-1	TRBJ2-5	CASSAYRDRETQYF	TGCGCCAGCAGCGCATACAGGGACCGGGAGACCCAGTACTTC
TRBD1	many	TRBV7-3	TRBJ1-1	CASSPNRGGITEAFF	TGTGCCAGCAGCCCCAACAGGGGAGGAATCACTGAAGCTTTCTTT
.	once	TRBV10-3	TRBJ2-3	CAISPGGGTSTDTQYF	TGTGCCATCAGCCCGGGAGGCGGGACAAGCACAGATACGCAGTATTTT
TRBD1	many	TRBV12-3/TRBV12-4	TRBJ1-1	CASSLGDRVQHTEAFF	TGTGCCAGCAGTTTAGGGGACAGGGTTCAGCACACTGAAGCTTTCTTT
.	.	TRBV9	TRBJ1-6	CASSVVGGLDSPLHF	TGTGCCAGCAGCGTAGTTGGAGGGTTGGATTCACCCCTCCACTTT
.	.	TRBV19	TRBJ2-2	CASSIETNTWGGELFF	TGTGCCAGTAGTATAGAGACGAATACCTGGGGCGGGGAGCTGTTTTTT
.	few	TRBV19	TRBJ1-5	CATGVGGWQPQHF	TGTGCCACCGGTGTAGGGGGATGGCAGCCCCAGCATTTT